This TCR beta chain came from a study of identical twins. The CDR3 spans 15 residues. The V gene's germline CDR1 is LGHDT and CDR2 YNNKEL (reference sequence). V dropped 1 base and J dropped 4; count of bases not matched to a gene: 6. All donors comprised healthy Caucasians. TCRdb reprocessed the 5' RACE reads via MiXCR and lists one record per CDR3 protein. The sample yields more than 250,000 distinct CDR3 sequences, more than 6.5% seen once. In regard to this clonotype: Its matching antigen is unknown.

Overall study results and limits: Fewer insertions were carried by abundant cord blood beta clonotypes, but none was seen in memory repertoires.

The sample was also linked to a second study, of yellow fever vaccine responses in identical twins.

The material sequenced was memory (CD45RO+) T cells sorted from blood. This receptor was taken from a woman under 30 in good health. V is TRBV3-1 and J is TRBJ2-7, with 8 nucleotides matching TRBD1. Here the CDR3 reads CASSQGQGSQYEQYV. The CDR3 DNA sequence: TGTGCCAGCAGCCAAGGACAGGGGAGTCAGTACGAGCAGTACGTC.